The T cell receptor (beta chain) under discussion was sequenced for a study of T cell changes during pregnancy in multiple sclerosis. The assay was immunoSEQ multiplex PCR, and TCRdb's table has in-frame clones only and misses some. Of some 60,000 clones listed, 89% are singletons. The CDR3 covers 16 residues. The germline CDR1 and CDR2 sequences are MNHNY and SVGAGI (reference sequence). V lost 0 bases, J lost 0 bases, and 9 bases lay in between. The input for sequencing was peripheral blood, taken after pregnancy. The TCR originated in a female donor with multiple sclerosis, enrolled in a pregnancy study. The genes are TRBV6-6 and TRBJ1-3; D is unresolved. The CDR3, as DNA: TGTGCCAGCAGTTACTCGGTTATAGCCTCTGGAAACACCATATATTTT. This encodes CASSYSVIASGNTIYF.